The 9 T cell receptor beta chains below all came from one sample that was sequenced in a study of CD8+CD57+ T cells in acquired aplastic anemia. All patients picked for sequencing had shown, by flow cytometry, an expansion of CD8+CD57+ cells. Researchers used genomic DNA as the template to profile TCR beta VDJ and CDR3. One entry per CDR3 protein, called by TCRdb with MiXCR from the reads. Of around 200,000 distinct CDR3 sequences listed, around 47% were seen once; the top ten hold over 7.5%. Sequences were obtained from sorted CD4+, CD8+, or CD8+CD57+ T cells (not recorded which) from PBMCs. The receptors were gathered from a human donor with aplastic anemia.

The sample holds many counts of this clonotype. Written as DNA, the CDR3 is TGTGCCAGCAGTCTACATCCCCAGGGAGATACGCAGTATTTT. Protein sequence: CASSLHPQGDTQYF. V gene TRBV25-1 combines with J gene TRBJ2-3; D perhaps matches TRBD1 (5 bases). Trimming stripped 5 bases from V and 5 bases from J, with 14 bases between. The CDR3 has 14 amino acids. Per germline, CDR1 MGHDK and CDR2 SYGVNS.

CDR3 in DNA: TGTGCCAGCAGCCATCACGGGGGATTTTCGGACGGGGAGCTGTTTTTT. Encoded protein: CASSHHGGFSDGELFF. The chain recombines TRBV3-1 with TRBJ2-2; D may be TRBD2 (6 bases). Trimming removed 3 bases at V and 7 bases at J, with 18 bases between. This CDR3 has 16 residues. Germline V gene lookup returns CDR1 LGHDT and CDR2 YNNKEL (reference sequence).

Details on this clonotype: A much larger clone lies one base from this, so it may be a read error. The J gene is TRBJ1-3, the V gene TRBV6-5; D unresolved. The germline V and J ends were trimmed by 0 bases and 0 bases, with 6 bases remaining between them. This CDR3 is built from 15 residues. CDR1 and CDR2 (germline): MNHEY, SVGAGI. CDR3 protein: CASSYSPLSGNTIYF. CDR3 in DNA: TGTGCCAGCAGTTACTCGCCCCTCTCTGGAAACACCATATATTTT.

This rearrangement joins TRBV29-1 to TRBJ2-2, with 11 nucleotides matching TRBD1. V dropped 7 bases and J dropped 4; count of bases not matched to a gene: 5. The CDR3 runs to 14 residues. CDR1 SQVTM and CDR2 ANQGSEA come from the germline V gene. CDR3 in DNA: TGCAGCGCCGGACAGGGGGCATCCACCGGGGAGCTGTTTTTT. This translates into CSAGQGASTGELFF.

This clonotype was counted a few times. The rearrangement uses TRBV11-2 and TRBJ2-1; 7 nucleotides line up with TRBD2. Per the germline V gene, CDR1 is SGHAT and CDR2 is FQNNGV. This CDR3 comprises 18 residues. The V segment lost 5 bases and the J segment 7 bases; nucleotides outside the gene matches: 20. CDR3 protein: CASSRRGGLAAYWNEQFF. The CDR3 DNA is TGTGCCAGCAGCCGGCGGGGAGGGCTAGCGGCATACTGGAATGAGCAGTTCTTC.

The J gene is TRBJ2-7, the V gene TRBV29-1, with D perhaps matching TRBD2 (6 bases). The V gene's germline CDR1 is SQVTM and CDR2 ANQGSEA. Trimming removed 2 bases at V and 6 bases at J, with 11 bases between. There are 12 residues in the CDR3. CDR3 region: CSVEKLAGEQYF. The CDR3 nucleotides are TGCAGCGTTGAAAAACTAGCTGGCGAGCAGTACTTC.

V usage is TRBV12-3 or TRBV12-4 and J usage is TRBJ2-1, with no clear D. The CDR3 contains 20 residues. The V gene lost 3 bases and the J gene lost 0 bases, with 24 bases spanning the gap. CDR3: CASSLGSRLVPARSYNEQFF. In DNA form, the CDR3 reads TGTGCCAGCAGTTTGGGGTCGAGGCTAGTTCCCGCGCGCTCCTACAATGAGCAGTTCTTC.

The V gene is TRBV7-8, the J gene TRBJ2-1; no definite D call. Germline V gene lookup returns CDR1 SGHVS and CDR2 FQNEAQ. The CDR3 consists of 14 residues. V was shortened by 7 bases and J by 5 bases, with 15 bases between the two germline ends. CDR3 residues: CASTLTRHDNEQFF. CDR3 bases: TGTGCCAGCACCTTGACGCGGCACGACAATGAGCAGTTCTTC.

This clonotype has just a few counts. The chain couples TRBV10-3 to TRBJ2-7; TRBD2 might be the D (5 bases). Per the germline V gene, CDR1 is ENHRY and CDR2 is SYGVKD. V was clipped by 7 bases and J by 0 bases, with 16 bases between them. The CDR3 totals 15 residues. The CDR3 region is CAIKEARGTSYEQYF. The CDR3 coding sequence is TGTGCCATCAAAGAGGCCCGGGGAACCTCCTACGAGCAGTACTTC.